Each of the 2 T cell receptor beta chains below was sequenced from the same sample in a study of cytomegalovirus exposure and HLA in healthy donors (TCRdb year 2017). Libraries came from the immunoSEQ multiplex PCR assay. For the multiplex PCR, a mixture combining 60 forward primers for TCR Vbeta segments and 13 reverse primers for TCR Jbeta segments was used. The table was pulled from immuneACCESS by TCRdb, which kept in-frame rearrangements only. Such tables lose some clones; where checked, under half of the loss comes from unresolved V genes, and the rest has no known cause. The sample table lists about 150,000 clones, 79% of them with a count of one. Less than 8.5% of the sample rests with the top ten. Input material: PBMCs. The receptors here all came from a man aged 30 to 45 in good health and CMV-seropositive.

This clone was observed a handful of times. The CDR3 sequence is CASSLAEIYNEQFF. The CDR3 nucleotides read TGTGCCAGCAGTTTAGCGGAGATCTACAATGAGCAGTTCTTC. The chain uses TRBV6-1 and TRBJ2-1, with D possibly matching TRBD2 (6 bases). The CDR3 is 14 residues long. The V end was cut by 5 bases, the J end by 3 bases, with 11 bases between. Per germline, CDR1 MNHNS and CDR2 SASEGT.

This chain links TRBV21-1 with TRBJ2-1; the table's D gene call, TRBD2, was not cross checked with the DNA. TRBV21-1 has pseudogene status. This CDR3 is 14 amino acids long. CDR3 protein: CASSKVHLRDEQFF. As DNA, the CDR3 is TGTGCCAGCAGCAAAGTTCATCTTCGGGATGAGCAGTTCTTC.